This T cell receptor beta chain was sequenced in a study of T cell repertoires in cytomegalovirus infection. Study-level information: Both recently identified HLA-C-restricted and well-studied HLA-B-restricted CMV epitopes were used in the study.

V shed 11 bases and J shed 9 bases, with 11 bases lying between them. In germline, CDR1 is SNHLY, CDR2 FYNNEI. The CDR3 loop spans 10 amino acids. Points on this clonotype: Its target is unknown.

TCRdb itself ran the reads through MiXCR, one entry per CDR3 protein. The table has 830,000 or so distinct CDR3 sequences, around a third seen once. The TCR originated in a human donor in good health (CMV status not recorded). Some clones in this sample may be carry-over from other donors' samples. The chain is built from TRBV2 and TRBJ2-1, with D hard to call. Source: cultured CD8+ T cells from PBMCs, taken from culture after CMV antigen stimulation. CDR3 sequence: CAVKGREQFF. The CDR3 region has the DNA TGTGCCGTTAAAGGACGTGAGCAGTTCTTC.